Listed below are T cell receptor beta chains from one sample, sequenced in a study of T cells in Graves' hyperthyroidism and ophthalmopathy. TCRdb reanalysed the multiplex PCR reads using MiXCR and keeps one entry per CDR3 protein. The profile shows over 700,000 distinct CDR3 sequences, roughly a sixth of them singletons. The sequenced sample was blood. These receptors were obtained from a woman between 45 and 65 years old with Graves' hyperthyroidism that later progressed to Graves' ophthalmopathy. Both conserved end residues are part of each CDR3. Fields, in order: J gene, V gene, D gene, clone size, CDR3 DNA, CDR3 protein. The D gene is left open where the match is weak. Some rows have no size entry. The others give once, few or many, or a class for an expanded clone.

J gene: TRBJ1-1
V gene: TRBV6-2/TRBV6-3
D gene: TRBD1
clone size: many
CDR3 DNA: TGTGCCAGCAGTTTATCCAGGGGGTCGAACACTGAAGCTTTCTTT
CDR3 protein: CASSLSRGSNTEAFF

J gene: TRBJ2-1
V gene: TRBV7-9
D gene: -
clone size: many
CDR3 DNA: TGTGCCAGCAGCCCGGTTACAGCAGACAATGAGCAGTTCTTC
CDR3 protein: CASSPVTADNEQFF

J gene: TRBJ1-1
V gene: TRBV3-1
D gene: -
clone size: many
CDR3 DNA: TGTGCCAGCAGCAGCGACATGAACACTGAAGCTTTCTTT
CDR3 protein: CASSSDMNTEAFF

J gene: TRBJ2-5
V gene: TRBV2
D gene: -
clone size: -
CDR3 DNA: TGTGCCAGCAGTGAGGAGGGCCAAGAGACCCAGTACTTC
CDR3 protein: CASSEEGQETQYF

J gene: TRBJ1-2
V gene: TRBV7-9
D gene: -
clone size: -
CDR3 DNA: TGTGCCAGCAGCTCACCCCCCATGGACAGTGCAAATGGCTACACCTTC
CDR3 protein: CASSSPPMDSANGYTF

J gene: TRBJ1-6
V gene: TRBV11-2
D gene: TRBD1
clone size: many
CDR3 DNA: TGTGCCAGCAGCGAGGGGACAGGGGAGGTTTCACCCCTCCACTTT
CDR3 protein: CASSEGTGEVSPLHF

J gene: TRBJ2-7
V gene: TRBV20-1
D gene: -
clone size: many
CDR3 DNA: TGCAGTGCCAGGCCTGCAAGCACCCACGAGCAGTACTTC
CDR3 protein: CSARPASTHEQYF

J gene: TRBJ1-1
V gene: TRBV18
D gene: TRBD1
clone size: many
CDR3 DNA: TGTGCCAGCTCACGACAGGGTAACACTGAAGCTTTCTTT
CDR3 protein: CASSRQGNTEAFF

J gene: TRBJ2-3
V gene: TRBV2
D gene: -
clone size: few
CDR3 DNA: TGTGCCAGCAGTGAAGCGAAGGTAGGGGCCAGGGATACGCAGTATTTT
CDR3 protein: CASSEAKVGARDTQYF

J gene: TRBJ1-2
V gene: TRBV14
D gene: -
clone size: few
CDR3 DNA: TGTGCCAGCAGCCAACCTGACCTAATGGACTATGGCTACACCTTC
CDR3 protein: CASSQPDLMDYGYTF

J gene: TRBJ1-6
V gene: TRBV7-6
D gene: -
clone size: few
CDR3 DNA: TGTGCCAGCCGTTCCGGGTCGGCTAGTTCACCCCTCCACTTT
CDR3 protein: CASRSGSASSPLHF

J gene: TRBJ1-2
V gene: TRBV20-1
D gene: TRBD1
clone size: many
CDR3 DNA: TGCAGTGCCCGACAGGGGGTGGATGGCTACACCTTC
CDR3 protein: CSARQGVDGYTF

J gene: TRBJ2-1
V gene: TRBV7-2
D gene: TRBD2
clone size: -
CDR3 DNA: TGTGCCAGCAACCTACTAGCGGAGCATGAGCAGTTCTTC
CDR3 protein: CASNLLAEHEQFF

J gene: TRBJ2-3
V gene: TRBV6-5
D gene: -
clone size: -
CDR3 DNA: TGTGCCAGCAGTTACCGCGGGGCCCCAACAGATACGCAGTATTTT
CDR3 protein: CASSYRGAPTDTQYF

J gene: TRBJ1-1
V gene: TRBV6-1
D gene: -
clone size: many
CDR3 DNA: TGTGCCAGCAGCACCGGACGGGGAACTGAAGCTTTCTTT
CDR3 protein: CASSTGRGTEAFF

J gene: TRBJ1-2
V gene: TRBV9
D gene: TRBD1
clone size: few
CDR3 DNA: TGTGCCAGCAGCGTAGGCACAGGGGTCTTCTCTAACTATGGCTACACCTTC
CDR3 protein: CASSVGTGVFSNYGYTF

J gene: TRBJ1-5
V gene: TRBV20-1
D gene: -
clone size: many
CDR3 DNA: TGCAGTGCTAGACTCGGCAATCAGCCCCAGCATTTT
CDR3 protein: CSARLGNQPQHF

J gene: TRBJ2-2
V gene: TRBV6-1
D gene: -
clone size: few
CDR3 DNA: TGTGCCAGCAGTGAAGATGGGAACACCGGGGAGCTGTTTTTT
CDR3 protein: CASSEDGNTGELFF

J gene: TRBJ1-6
V gene: TRBV6-1
D gene: -
clone size: -
CDR3 DNA: TGTGCCAGCAGTTATGTAGTGGGGACTGCCAATTCACCCCTCCACTTT
CDR3 protein: CASSYVVGTANSPLHF

J gene: TRBJ2-2
V gene: TRBV5-1
D gene: TRBD1
clone size: -
CDR3 DNA: TGCGCCGTAAGGGGACAGGCCACCGGGGAGCTGTTTTTT
CDR3 protein: CAVRGQATGELFF

J gene: TRBJ2-1
V gene: TRBV28
D gene: -
clone size: -
CDR3 DNA: TGTGCCAGCAATGCTAAGGGCTGGGAGCAGTTCTTC
CDR3 protein: CASNAKGWEQFF

J gene: TRBJ2-5
V gene: TRBV30
D gene: -
clone size: many
CDR3 DNA: TGTGCCTGGACGGATGTTGTAGAGACCCAGTACTTC
CDR3 protein: CAWTDVVETQYF

J gene: TRBJ2-7
V gene: TRBV14
D gene: -
clone size: -
CDR3 DNA: TGTGCCAGCAGCCACCAGGCCAGCTCCTACGAGCAGTACTTC
CDR3 protein: CASSHQASSYEQYF

J gene: TRBJ2-5
V gene: TRBV20-1
D gene: TRBD2
clone size: -
CDR3 DNA: TGCAGTGCTAGAGACCCGTCTAGCGGGGGGAAGACACAAGAGACCCAGTACTTC
CDR3 protein: CSARDPSSGGKTQETQYF

J gene: TRBJ2-5
V gene: TRBV29-1
D gene: TRBD1
clone size: -
CDR3 DNA: TGCAGCGTTGAACTGACGGGACAGACCCAAGAGACCCAGTACTTC
CDR3 protein: CSVELTGQTQETQYF

J gene: TRBJ1-2
V gene: TRBV11-2
D gene: TRBD1
clone size: many
CDR3 DNA: TGTGCCAGCAGCTTCCGCACAGGGGAGGCTTATGGCTACACCTTC
CDR3 protein: CASSFRTGEAYGYTF

J gene: TRBJ2-1
V gene: TRBV7-9
D gene: -
clone size: few
CDR3 DNA: TGTGCCAGCAGCTTAGTAGGGACCCACATTAATCCCTCCTACAATGAGCAGTTCTTC
CDR3 protein: CASSLVGTHINPSYNEQFF

J gene: TRBJ2-3
V gene: TRBV12-3/TRBV12-4
D gene: TRBD2
clone size: many
CDR3 DNA: TGTGCCAGCAGTTTTTGGACTAGCGGGGGGTTCACAGATACGCAGTATTTT
CDR3 protein: CASSFWTSGGFTDTQYF

J gene: TRBJ1-5
V gene: TRBV20-1
D gene: -
clone size: many
CDR3 DNA: TGCAGTGCTAGAGGGGACGGACAGAACAATCAGCCCCAGCATTTT
CDR3 protein: CSARGDGQNNQPQHF

J gene: TRBJ2-2
V gene: TRBV9
D gene: TRBD2
clone size: -
CDR3 DNA: TGTGCCAGCAGCGGGAATAGCGGGGCTGACACCGGGGAGCTGTTTTTT
CDR3 protein: CASSGNSGADTGELFF

J gene: TRBJ2-5
V gene: TRBV29-1
D gene: -
clone size: few
CDR3 DNA: TGCAGCGTACGCCCGGGGGGCTGGGAGACCCAGTACTTC
CDR3 protein: CSVRPGGWETQYF

J gene: TRBJ1-1
V gene: TRBV29-1
D gene: TRBD1
clone size: -
CDR3 DNA: TGCAGCGTTGGCAGGGGGCCCACTGAAGCTTTCTTT
CDR3 protein: CSVGRGPTEAFF

J gene: TRBJ2-3
V gene: TRBV20-1
D gene: -
clone size: -
CDR3 DNA: TGCAGTGCTATTTCCCAGGATGGGGACTCTAGCACAGATACGCAGTATTTT
CDR3 protein: CSAISQDGDSSTDTQYF

J gene: TRBJ1-1
V gene: TRBV19
D gene: -
clone size: few
CDR3 DNA: TGTGCCAGTAGCCACAGGGAGATGAACACTGAAGCTTTCTTT
CDR3 protein: CASSHREMNTEAFF

J gene: TRBJ2-3
V gene: TRBV20-1
D gene: -
clone size: many
CDR3 DNA: TGCAGTGCTAGGGGACGCCCCCTAGACACAGATACGCAGTATTTT
CDR3 protein: CSARGRPLDTDTQYF

J gene: TRBJ1-1
V gene: TRBV5-5
D gene: -
clone size: many
CDR3 DNA: TGTGCCAGCAGCTTCACGACGCATGAAGCTTTCTTT
CDR3 protein: CASSFTTHEAFF

J gene: TRBJ1-1
V gene: TRBV12-3/TRBV12-4
D gene: -
clone size: -
CDR3 DNA: TGTTCCAGCAGTTTAGTGGGAGGCACTGAAGCTTTCTTT
CDR3 protein: CSSSLVGGTEAFF

J gene: TRBJ2-5
V gene: TRBV7-2
D gene: -
clone size: few
CDR3 DNA: TGTGCCAGCAGCTCAGGCAGGGTAGAGACCCAGTACTTC
CDR3 protein: CASSSGRVETQYF

J gene: TRBJ1-1
V gene: TRBV19
D gene: -
clone size: few
CDR3 DNA: TGTGCCAGTAGGGAACAGGGTCCTAACACTGAAGCTTTCTTT
CDR3 protein: CASREQGPNTEAFF

J gene: TRBJ1-3
V gene: TRBV18
D gene: -
clone size: few
CDR3 DNA: TGTGCCAGCTCACCACCTGTAGGGCGGGACACCATATATTTT
CDR3 protein: CASSPPVGRDTIYF